The 20 T cell receptor beta chains below all came from one sample that was sequenced in a study of shared clonotypes between healthy human individuals (dated by TCRdb to 2019 to 2021). Libraries were prepared through the immunoSEQ multiplex PCR assay. TCRdb took over this immuneACCESS table, retaining in-frame rearrangements with V and J assigned. Such tables are incomplete; in checked studies, under half of the missing clones stem from an unresolved V gene, and the remainder is unexplained. The sample contains about 320,000 clones, more than 75% of them found a single time. The ten largest account for 15% to 20% of the sample. Sequenced input: memory CD8+ T cells sorted from blood. The cell subset or site label for this specimen denotes: CD45RO+ cells pooled with CCR7-negative TemRA cells. The receptors come from a man between 18 and 29 years old in good health.

The chain has TRBV4-1 and TRBJ2-5; 9 nucleotides line up with TRBD1. CDR1 and CDR2 (germline): MGHRA, YSYEKL. The ends lost 4 bases at V and 7 bases at J; junction bases unmatched: 4. This CDR3 comprises 13 residues. This chain's CDR3 is CASSRTGGLTQYF. The CDR3 bases are TGCGCCAGCAGCCGTACAGGGGGCCTGACCCAGTACTTC.

The V gene is TRBV7-9, the J gene TRBJ2-7; unclear D gene. The ends were cut back, 5 bases at V and 5 bases at J, with 28 bases in the middle. Germline V gene lookup returns CDR1 SEHNR and CDR2 FQNEAQ (reference sequence). CDR3 length equals 18 residues. The chain's CDR3 is CASSPRPLPYWPLHEQYF. The CDR3 bases are TGTGCCAGCAGCCCCAGGCCCCTCCCCTATTGGCCCCTCCACGAGCAGTACTTC.

Note on this clone: At one of its ends the junction is not consistent with the germline gene, which may arise from a read error. The chain employs TRBV7-7 and TRBJ2-1, with 14 bases aligning to TRBD2. In germline, CDR1 is SSHAT, CDR2 FNYEAQ (reference sequence). The CDR3 loop spans 18 amino acids. The CDR3 reads CASSAGTSGSLGHNEQFF. For the CDR3, the DNA is TGTGCTAGCAGCGCCGGGACTAGCGGGAGTTTAGGACACAATGAGCAGTTCTTC.

This chain joins TRBV10-2 and TRBJ2-7; D might be TRBD2 (6 bases). V lost 7 bases, J lost 2 bases, and 15 bases lay in between. Germline-derived CDR1 and CDR2 are WSHSY and SAAADI. The CDR3 length is 14 residues. The CDR3 DNA is TGCGCCAGCAATCCGGGACTGGGAGCCTACGAGCAGTACTTC. It specifies CASNPGLGAYEQYF.

The chain joins TRBV5-6 to TRBJ1-1, with D unresolved. Trimming left V 4 bases short and J 5 bases short, with 15 bases between. Germline CDR1 is SGHDT and CDR2 is YYEEEE. The CDR3 runs 14 residues. As DNA, the CDR3 is TGTGCCAGCAGCCCCCGGAAGGGAGAGACTGAAGCTTTCTTT. Translation gives CASSPRKGETEAFF.

The rearrangement links TRBV7-9 to TRBJ1-1, with D uncertain. The V gene lost 5 bases and the J gene lost 1 base, with 11 bases spanning the gap. CDR1 is SEHNR, CDR2 FQNEAQ, per germline (reference sequence). CDR3 length: 14 residues. CDR3 in DNA: TGTGCCAGCAGCCCACTACTTGGGAACACTGAAGCTTTCTTT. Protein sequence: CASSPLLGNTEAFF.

This clone appeared a single time. The chain has TRBV6-1 and TRBJ1-2; D remains unclear. This CDR3 has 10 residues. Trimming removed 1 base from V and 10 bases from J, with 4 bases in between. The germline gives CDR1 MNHNS, CDR2 SASEGT. CDR3 loop: CASSEVNYTF. CDR3 nucleotides: TGTGCCAGCAGTGAAGTCAACTACACCTTC.

CDR3 protein: CASSESKQGPYEQYF. For the CDR3, the DNA is TGTGCCAGCAGTGAAAGCAAGCAGGGCCCCTACGAGCAGTACTTC. The gene calls are TRBV6-1 and TRBJ2-7; D possibly corresponds to TRBD1 (5 bases). Germline CDR1 MNHNS, CDR2 SASEGT. This CDR3 spans 15 amino acids. V shed 2 bases and J shed 2 bases, with 13 bases lying between them.

The chain couples TRBV18 to TRBJ2-7; 7 bases agree with TRBD2. The CDR3 consists of 15 residues. The germline CDR1 and CDR2 sequences are KGHSH and LQKENI. V dropped 6 bases and J dropped 0; count of bases not matched to a gene: 8. Here the CDR3 DNA reads TGTGCCAGCTCGCTGCTAGCGGCCAGCTCCTACGAGCAGTACTTC. Translated, it gives CASSLLAASSYEQYF.

The chain has TRBV4-3 and TRBJ2-5; no firm D call. The CDR3 has 16 amino acids. Germline assignment: CDR1 LGHNA and CDR2 YSLEER. Trimming shortened V by 0 bases and J by 1 base, and 12 bases separated the two germline ends. The DNA for the CDR3 is TGCGCCAGCAGCCAAGAACGTTCCACGTTCCAAGAGACCCAGTACTTC. It translates to CASSQERSTFQETQYF.

This chain connects TRBV9 to TRBJ2-1; D could derive from TRBD1 or TRBD2 (5 bases each). This CDR3 has 17 amino acids. With 3 bases removed from V and 1 base from J, the gap between germline ends came to 17 bases. Germline lookup yields CDR1 SGDLS and CDR2 YYNGEE. The CDR3 sequence: CASSGGSGTVSYNEQFF. The DNA of the CDR3 is TGTGCCAGCAGCGGCGGATCGGGGACGGTATCCTACAATGAGCAGTTCTTC.

The chain links TRBV6-5 to TRBJ1-6, with 7 nucleotides matching TRBD1. Germline V lookup: CDR1 MNHEY, CDR2 SVGAGI. Trimming took 6 bases from V and 7 from J; bases not matched to a gene: 0. The CDR3 covers 12 residues. The CDR3 region has the DNA TGTGCCAGCAGGACAGGGAATTCACCCCTCCACTTT. This encodes CASRTGNSPLHF.

V usage is TRBV29-1 and J usage is TRBJ2-1, with 9 bases identical to TRBD1. The CDR3 is 14 amino acids. The germline V gene encodes CDR1 SQVTM and CDR2 ANQGSEA. After removal of 8 bases from V and 6 bases from J, the junction contained 11 bases not matched to a gene. The CDR3: CSLSTGTGSNEQFF. For the CDR3, the DNA is TGCAGCCTAAGTACCGGGACAGGGTCCAATGAGCAGTTCTTC.

The CDR3: CATRGWAGELFF. The CDR3 nucleotides are TGTGCCACCCGGGGTTGGGCCGGGGAGCTGTTTTTT. V usage is TRBV27 and J usage is TRBJ2-2; perhaps TRBD2 as D (5 bases). CDR1 MNHEY and CDR2 SMNVEV come from the germline V gene (reference sequence). CDR3 length: 12 amino acids. V was shortened by 10 bases and J by 6 bases, with 12 bases between the two germline ends.

The chain uses TRBV28 and TRBJ1-4; D may be TRBD1 (6 bases). V lost 6 bases to trimming and J lost 4 bases, with 18 bases between them. The V gene's germline CDR1 is MDHEN and CDR2 SYDVKM. This CDR3 is built from 16 residues. The CDR3 sequence: CASRGAVGLGNEKLFF. The DNA for the CDR3 is TGTGCCAGCAGGGGGGCCGTTGGGCTGGGTAATGAAAAACTGTTTTTT.

This clone came up many times. The chain is built from TRBV30 and TRBJ2-3, with D maybe TRBD2 (5 bases). This CDR3 has 15 residues. CDR1 and CDR2 (germline): GTSNPN, SVGIG (reference sequence). V was clipped by 4 bases and J by 2 bases, with 16 bases between them. CDR3 bases: TGTGCCTGGACCCCGCCCAGCGGATCCACAGATACGCAGTATTTT. Translation: CAWTPPSGSTDTQYF.

V and J are TRBV13 and TRBJ1-6; D remains ambiguous. The CDR3 length is 15 residues. Trimming stripped 0 bases from V and 6 bases from J, with 9 bases between. Germline-derived CDR1 and CDR2 are PRHDT and FYEKMQ (reference sequence). CDR3 nucleotide sequence: TGTGCCAGCAGCTTAGGCGCAGAAAGTAATTCACCCCTCCACTTT. Its protein product is CASSLGAESNSPLHF.

The chain uses TRBV29-1 and TRBJ1-2, with D maybe TRBD1 (5 bases). V dropped 8 bases and J dropped 5 bases, with 18 bases sitting between them. Germline CDR1 reads SQVTM; CDR2 reads ANQGSEA. The CDR3 extends over 13 amino acids. The CDR3 loop is CSTVGGETYGYTF. The DNA for the CDR3 is TGCAGCACCGTCGGGGGGGAGACGTATGGCTACACCTTC.

The gene calls are TRBV21-1 and TRBJ2-1; the DNA was not compared with TRBD2, the D call given in the table. TRBV21-1 is noted as a pseudogene. The length of the CDR3 is 15 residues. The CDR3 is CASSKCGTPYNEQFF. CDR3 nucleotides: TGTGCCAGCAGCAAATGCGGGACCCCCTACAATGAGCAGTTCTTC.

The chain uses TRBV18 and TRBJ2-1; 9 bases fit TRBD1. This CDR3 contains 18 residues. The trim removed 4 bases at V and 3 bases at J, leaving 13 bases unmatched. CDR1 and CDR2 from the germline V gene are KGHSH and LQKENI. The CDR3 coding sequence is TGTGCCAGCTCACTTACAGCAAACCGGGACAGGGACTACAATGAGCAGTTCTTC. Protein sequence: CASSLTANRDRDYNEQFF.